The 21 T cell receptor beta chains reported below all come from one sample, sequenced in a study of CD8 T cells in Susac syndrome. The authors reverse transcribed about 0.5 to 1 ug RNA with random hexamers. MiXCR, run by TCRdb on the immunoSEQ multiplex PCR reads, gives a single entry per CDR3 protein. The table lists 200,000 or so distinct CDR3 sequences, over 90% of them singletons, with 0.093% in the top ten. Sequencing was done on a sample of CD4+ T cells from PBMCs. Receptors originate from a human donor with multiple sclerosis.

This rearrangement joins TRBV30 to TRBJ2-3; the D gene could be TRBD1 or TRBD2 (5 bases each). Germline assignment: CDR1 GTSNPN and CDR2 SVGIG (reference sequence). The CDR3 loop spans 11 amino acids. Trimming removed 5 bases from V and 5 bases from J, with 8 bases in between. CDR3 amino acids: CAWGTLDTQYF. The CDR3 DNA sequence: TGTGCCTGGGGGACCCTAGATACGCAGTATTTT.

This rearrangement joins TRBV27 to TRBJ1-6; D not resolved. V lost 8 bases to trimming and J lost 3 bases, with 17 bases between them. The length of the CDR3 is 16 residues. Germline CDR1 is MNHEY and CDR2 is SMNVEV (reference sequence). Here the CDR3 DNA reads TGTGCCAGCTCCAGAAAAGGCGGTTTCTATAATTCACCCCTCCACTTT. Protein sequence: CASSRKGGFYNSPLHF.

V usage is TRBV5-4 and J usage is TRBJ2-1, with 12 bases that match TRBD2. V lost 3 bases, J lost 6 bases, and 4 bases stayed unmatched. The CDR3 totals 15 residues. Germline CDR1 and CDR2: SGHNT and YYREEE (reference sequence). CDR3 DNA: TGTGCCAGCAGCTCTACTAGCGGGGGGCTCAATGAGCAGTTCTTC. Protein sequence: CASSSTSGGLNEQFF.

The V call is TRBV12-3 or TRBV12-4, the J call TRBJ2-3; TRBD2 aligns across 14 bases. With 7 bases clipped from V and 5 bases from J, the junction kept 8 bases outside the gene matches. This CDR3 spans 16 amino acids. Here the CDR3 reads CASTRGLAGAGDTQYF. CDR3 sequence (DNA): TGTGCCAGCACCCGGGGACTAGCGGGAGCGGGAGATACGCAGTATTTT.

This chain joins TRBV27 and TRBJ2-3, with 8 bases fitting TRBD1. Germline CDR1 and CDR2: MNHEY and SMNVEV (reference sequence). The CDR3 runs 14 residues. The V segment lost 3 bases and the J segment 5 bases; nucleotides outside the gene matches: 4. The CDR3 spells CASSFRGQGDTQYF. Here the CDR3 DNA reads TGTGCCAGCAGTTTCAGGGGGCAAGGAGATACGCAGTATTTT.

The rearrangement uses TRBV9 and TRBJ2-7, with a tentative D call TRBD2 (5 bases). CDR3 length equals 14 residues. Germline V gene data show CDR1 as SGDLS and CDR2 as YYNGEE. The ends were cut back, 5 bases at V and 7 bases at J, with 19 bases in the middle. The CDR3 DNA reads TGTGCCAGCAGGCCCAGGACTTACTTTACGGAGCAGTACTTC. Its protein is CASRPRTYFTEQYF.

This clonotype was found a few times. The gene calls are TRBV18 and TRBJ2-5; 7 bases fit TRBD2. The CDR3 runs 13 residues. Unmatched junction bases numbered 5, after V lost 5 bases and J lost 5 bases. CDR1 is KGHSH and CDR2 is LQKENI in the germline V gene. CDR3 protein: CASSVGGSETQYF. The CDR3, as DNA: TGTGCCAGCTCAGTCGGCGGGAGCGAGACCCAGTACTTC. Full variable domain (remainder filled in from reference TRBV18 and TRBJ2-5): NAGVMQNPRHLVRRRGQEARLRCSPMKGHSHVYWYRQLPEEGLKFMVYLQKENIIDESGMPKERFSAEFPKEGPSILRIQQVVRGDSAAYFCASSVGGSETQYFGPGTRLLVL.

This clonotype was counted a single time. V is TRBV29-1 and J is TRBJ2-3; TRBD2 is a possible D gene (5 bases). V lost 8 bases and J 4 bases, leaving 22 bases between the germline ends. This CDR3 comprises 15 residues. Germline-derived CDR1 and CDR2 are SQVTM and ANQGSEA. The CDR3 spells CSSVELGRESDTQYF. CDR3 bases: TGCAGCTCCGTTGAGCTGGGCCGGGAATCAGATACGCAGTATTTT.

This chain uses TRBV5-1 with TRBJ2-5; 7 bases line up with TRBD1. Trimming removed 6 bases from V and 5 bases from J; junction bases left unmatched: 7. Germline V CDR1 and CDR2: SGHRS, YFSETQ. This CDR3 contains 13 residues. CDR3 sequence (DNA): TGCGCCAGCAAGACAGGGACCCGCGAGACCCAGTACTTC. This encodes CASKTGTRETQYF.

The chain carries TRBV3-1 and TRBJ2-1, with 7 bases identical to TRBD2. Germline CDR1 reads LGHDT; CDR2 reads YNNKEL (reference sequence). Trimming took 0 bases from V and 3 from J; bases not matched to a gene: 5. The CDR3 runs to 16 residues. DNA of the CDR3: TGTGCCAGCAGCCAAGATCGGCTAGCGGACTACAATGAGCAGTTCTTC. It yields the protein CASSQDRLADYNEQFF.

CDR3 sequence (DNA): TGTGCCAGCAGTTTCGCGGACCGACTCACTGAAGCTTTCTTT. Translating it yields CASSFADRLTEAFF. This chain joins TRBV7-2 and TRBJ1-1; no clear D gene. The germline gives CDR1 SGHTA, CDR2 FQGNSA. CDR3 size: 14 residues. Trimming took off 6 bases at V and 4 bases at J, with 15 bases between the two ends.

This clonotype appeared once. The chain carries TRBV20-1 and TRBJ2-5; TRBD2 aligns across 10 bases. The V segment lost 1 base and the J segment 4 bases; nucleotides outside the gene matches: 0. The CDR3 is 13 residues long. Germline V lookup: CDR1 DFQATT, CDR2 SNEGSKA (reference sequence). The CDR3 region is CSARASGGETQYF. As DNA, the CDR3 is TGCAGTGCTAGAGCTAGCGGGGGAGAGACCCAGTACTTC.

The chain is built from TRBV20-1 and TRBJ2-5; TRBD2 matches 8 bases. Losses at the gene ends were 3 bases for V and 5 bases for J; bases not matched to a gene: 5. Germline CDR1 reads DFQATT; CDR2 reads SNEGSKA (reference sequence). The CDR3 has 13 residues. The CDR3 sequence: CSASREGIETQYF. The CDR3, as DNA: TGCAGTGCTAGCCGGGAGGGGATCGAGACCCAGTACTTC.

This chain's CDR3 is CASRGVVSAEAFF. The CDR3 DNA sequence: TGTGCCAGCAGGGGGGTGGTTTCGGCTGAAGCTTTCTTT. The chain carries TRBV5-4 and TRBJ1-1; perhaps TRBD1 as D (5 bases). There are 13 residues in the CDR3. Trimming took off 5 bases at V and 6 bases at J, with 14 bases between the two ends. Germline V gene sequence: CDR1 SGHNT, CDR2 YYREEE (reference sequence).

The CDR3 DNA reads TGTGCCAGCAGTTTCCAGGGGGTTGAAGCTTTCTTT. The encoded protein is CASSFQGVEAFF. The genes are TRBV11-2 and TRBJ1-1; 7 nucleotides align to TRBD1. The CDR3 has 12 amino acids. The germline V gene encodes CDR1 SGHAT and CDR2 FQNNGV. V shed 6 bases, J shed 7 bases, and the junction held 5 bases outside the gene matches.

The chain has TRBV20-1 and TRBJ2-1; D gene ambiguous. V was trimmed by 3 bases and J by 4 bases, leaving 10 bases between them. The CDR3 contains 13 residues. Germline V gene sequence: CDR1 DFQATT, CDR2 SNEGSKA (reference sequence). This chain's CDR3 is CSASIRSYNEQFF. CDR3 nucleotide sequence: TGCAGTGCTAGTATACGGTCGTACAATGAGCAGTTCTTC.

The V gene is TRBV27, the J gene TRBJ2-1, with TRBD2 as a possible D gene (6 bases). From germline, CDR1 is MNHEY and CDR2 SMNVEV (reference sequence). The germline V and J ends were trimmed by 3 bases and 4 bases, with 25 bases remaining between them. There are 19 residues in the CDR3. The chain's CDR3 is CASSLLPALWASAYNEQFF. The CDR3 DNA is TGTGCCAGCAGTTTGCTGCCCGCCCTTTGGGCTAGCGCGTACAATGAGCAGTTCTTC.

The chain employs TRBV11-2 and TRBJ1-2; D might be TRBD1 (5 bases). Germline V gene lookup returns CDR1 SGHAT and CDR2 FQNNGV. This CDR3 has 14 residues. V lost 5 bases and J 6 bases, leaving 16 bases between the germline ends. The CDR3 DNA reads TGTGCCAGCAGCCCCCCGTCCGGACATCATGGCTACACCTTC. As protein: CASSPPSGHHGYTF.

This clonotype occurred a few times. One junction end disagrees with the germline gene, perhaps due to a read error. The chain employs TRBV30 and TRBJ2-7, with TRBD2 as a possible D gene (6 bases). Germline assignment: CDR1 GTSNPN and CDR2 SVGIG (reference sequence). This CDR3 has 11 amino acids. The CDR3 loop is CAWSVRAGLHF. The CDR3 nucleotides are TGTGCCTGGAGTGTACGGGCAGGACTACACTTC.

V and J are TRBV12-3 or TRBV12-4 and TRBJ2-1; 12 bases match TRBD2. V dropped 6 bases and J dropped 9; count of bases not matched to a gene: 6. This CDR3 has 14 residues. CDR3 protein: CASSPSGRAVEQFF. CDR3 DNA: TGTGCCAGCAGCCCTAGCGGGAGGGCCGTTGAGCAGTTCTTC.

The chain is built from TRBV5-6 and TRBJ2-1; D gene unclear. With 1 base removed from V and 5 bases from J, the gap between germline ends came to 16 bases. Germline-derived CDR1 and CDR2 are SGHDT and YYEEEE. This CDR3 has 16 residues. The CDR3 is CASSLIHRIRNNEQFF. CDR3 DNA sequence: TGTGCCAGCAGCTTGATTCACAGAATAAGAAACAATGAGCAGTTCTTC. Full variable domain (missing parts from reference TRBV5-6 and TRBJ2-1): DAGVTQSPTHLIKTRGQQVTLRCSPKSGHDTVSWYQQALGQGPQFIFQYYEEEERQRGNFPDRFSGHQFPNYSSELNVNALLLGDSALYLCASSLIHRIRNNEQFFGPGTRLTVL.